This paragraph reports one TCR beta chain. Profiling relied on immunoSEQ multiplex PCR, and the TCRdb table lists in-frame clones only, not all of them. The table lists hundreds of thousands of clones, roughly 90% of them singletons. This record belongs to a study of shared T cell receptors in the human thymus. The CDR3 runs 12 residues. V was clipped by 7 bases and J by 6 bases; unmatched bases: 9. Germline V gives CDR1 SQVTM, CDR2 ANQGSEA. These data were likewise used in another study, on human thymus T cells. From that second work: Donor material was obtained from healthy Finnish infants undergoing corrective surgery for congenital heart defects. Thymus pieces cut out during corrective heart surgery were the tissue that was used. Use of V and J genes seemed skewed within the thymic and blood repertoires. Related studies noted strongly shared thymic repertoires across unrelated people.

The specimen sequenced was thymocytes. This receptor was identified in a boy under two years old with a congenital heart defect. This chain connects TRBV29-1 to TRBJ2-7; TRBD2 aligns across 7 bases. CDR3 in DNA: TGCAGCGCCAGAGGTTTAGCGGGCGAGCAGTACTTC. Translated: CSARGLAGEQYF.